The rows below give T cell receptor beta chains drawn from one sample of a study of control samples from healthy donors and cancer patients. Profiling relied on immunoSEQ multiplex PCR, and the TCRdb table lists in-frame clones only, not all of them. The profile shows 150,000 to 200,000 clones, 80% to 95% of them singletons. The specimen sequenced was blood. The source is a woman in her twenties or thirties in good health. CDR3s include the opening cysteine and the closing phenylalanine or tryptophan.

CDR3aa	j_gene	v_gene
CASRISGANVLTF	TRBJ2-6	TRBV27
CASSYSRGSSYNEQFF	TRBJ2-1	TRBV6-5
CASSAANSPLHF	TRBJ1-6	TRBV5-6
CASSAAGGRNEQFF	TRBJ2-1	TRBV9
CASSYDQSYNEQFF	TRBJ2-1	TRBV6-5
CASSGKGTRSYEQYF	TRBJ2-7	TRBV7-3
CASSSLDFSSTDTQYF	TRBJ2-3	TRBV7-3
CASSESSTYNEQFF	TRBJ2-1	TRBV10-2
CATSDPGTFPEKLFF	TRBJ1-4	TRBV24-1
CASSEVLYPTRGYF	TRBJ2-7	TRBV6-1
CASSFSGRAYEQYF	TRBJ2-7	TRBV5-6
CASRTSGQWNTEAFF	TRBJ1-1	TRBV7-6
CASRTGVTVNIQYF	TRBJ2-4	TRBV6-5
CASSLVGGLTDTQYF	TRBJ2-3	TRBV11-1
CATRAGGIGEQFF	TRBJ2-1	TRBV28
CASSVGGRAPGELFF	TRBJ2-2	TRBV9
CASTAGVSGWLFF	TRBJ2-1	TRBV2
CSASVPGQGPLAKNIQYF	TRBJ2-4	TRBV20-1
CASSRRRGRGELSNQPQHF	TRBJ1-5	TRBV6-6
CASSYKTGHYGYTF	TRBJ1-2	TRBV6-5
CASLPGGSYNEQFF	TRBJ2-1	TRBV12-5
CASTVGSGANVLTF	TRBJ2-6	TRBV5-1
CASSPPLWGTQETQYF	TRBJ2-5	TRBV7-9
CASSPRVSMDEQFF	TRBJ2-1	TRBV19
CAWAGLAGSYEQYF	TRBJ2-7	TRBV30
CASSPNGWEQYF	TRBJ2-7	TRBV6-5